This T cell receptor beta chain derives from a study of OX40 agonist ivuxolimab in advanced cancers. Study-wide points: Mean expanded clone counts were higher in CD8+ than CD4+ T cells.

About this clone itself: Its antigen is unidentified.

Sequencing was performed with immunoSEQ multiplex PCR; in TCRdb, only in-frame clones are kept and a portion is missing. The sample contains around 20,000 clones, around 78% of which appear only once. V lost 0 bases to trimming and J lost 8 bases, with 7 bases between them. This CDR3 has 11 amino acids. Germline values: CDR1 DFQATT, CDR2 SNEGSKA (reference sequence). This chain joins TRBV20-1 and TRBJ1-1; D unresolved. This clonotype originated in an adult with an advanced solid tumor such as melanoma, head and neck, liver or kidney cancer. The sequenced sample was CD4+ or CD8+ T cells sorted from blood, obtained in a trial of the OX40 agonist ivuxolimab. CDR3 nucleotide sequence: TGCAGTGCTAGAGATCTTCGAGAAGCTTTCTTT. Its translation: CSARDLREAFF.